The 7 T cell receptor beta chains listed next were all sequenced from one sample in a study of blood T cells in healthy people across ages. PCR was performed a second time for roughly 7 to 12 cycles using a sample-barcoded 5' primer and a J-beta primer mix. TCRdb processed the 5' RACE reads anew with MiXCR; each CDR3 protein has one entry. The sample lists around 620,000 distinct CDR3 sequences; 25% to 30% were seen once. Sequencing used blood. These receptors were collected from a woman in her seventies in good health.

The V and J genes are TRBV4-3 and TRBJ2-1; weak D call: TRBD1 (6 bases). The V end was cut by 3 bases, the J end by 3 bases, with 9 bases between. The CDR3 loop spans 14 amino acids. Germline V gene sequence: CDR1 LGHNA, CDR2 YSLEER. Here the CDR3 reads CASSQSTGYNEQFF. The CDR3 DNA reads as TGCGCCAGCAGCCAGTCGACAGGCTACAATGAGCAGTTCTTC.

The chain links TRBV6-5 to TRBJ1-1; TRBD1 might be the D (5 bases). The germline V gene encodes CDR1 MNHEY and CDR2 SVGAGI. Trimming pared 8 bases from V and 4 bases from J, leaving 11 bases between. The CDR3 is 12 amino acids. DNA of the CDR3: TGTGCCAGCCTAACGGGGCGCACTGAAGCTTTCTTT. Translating it yields CASLTGRTEAFF.

This sequence joins TRBV9 and TRBJ1-2, with D tentatively TRBD1 (5 bases). The CDR3 runs 13 residues. Germline CDR1 and CDR2: SGDLS and YYNGEE. Trimming took off 3 bases at V and 3 bases at J, with 9 bases between the two ends. CDR3 DNA sequence: TGTGCCAGCAGCGCTCGACAGTACTATGGCTACACCTTC. It translates to CASSARQYYGYTF.

V usage is TRBV4-2 and J usage is TRBJ1-5; TRBD1 might be the D (5 bases). Trimming stripped 7 bases from V and 6 bases from J, with 19 bases between. Germline CDR1 is LGHNA and CDR2 is YNFKEQ. The CDR3 extends over 15 amino acids. CDR3 loop: CASTTGRQDGQPQHF. The CDR3 nucleotides read TGTGCCAGCACCACAGGACGGCAAGATGGTCAGCCCCAGCATTTT.

This clonotype was observed a few times. This chain links TRBV12-3 or TRBV12-4 with TRBJ2-5, with a possible D match to TRBD2 (6 bases). The CDR3 has 14 amino acids. V lost 6 bases to trimming and J lost 2 bases, with 13 bases between them. The CDR3 loop is CASSRGLPQETQYF. The DNA of the CDR3 is TGTGCCAGCAGCCGGGGACTCCCGCAAGAGACCCAGTACTTC.

The chain couples TRBV5-1 to TRBJ2-3; 7 bases fit TRBD1. Germline V gene sequence: CDR1 SGHRS, CDR2 YFSETQ. After removal of 7 bases from V and 6 bases from J, the junction contained 11 bases not matched to a gene. This CDR3 has 14 amino acids. The CDR3 DNA reads as TGCGCCAGCCTTCCCTGGACAGGTACTGATACGCAGTATTTT. Protein product: CASLPWTGTDTQYF.

The chain carries TRBV20-1 and TRBJ1-4; no clear D. Trimming removed 6 bases from V and 2 bases from J, with 16 bases in between. The V gene's germline CDR1 is DFQATT and CDR2 SNEGSKA (reference sequence). The CDR3 consists of 15 residues. This chain's CDR3 is CSAVLGFATNEKLFF. CDR3 coding DNA: TGCAGTGCGGTACTTGGTTTTGCTACTAATGAAAAACTGTTTTTT.